What follows describes a single T cell receptor beta chain. Its antigen is currently unknown. Sequencing used immunoSEQ multiplex PCR; TCRdb keeps in-frame clones, though not all of them. The sample shows approximately 92,000 clones, about 80% of them seen only once. These data come from a study of a mutant IDH1 vaccine in newly diagnosed glioma. In the study overall: Standard pretreatment was either radiotherapy, temozolomide, or, for most, radiochemotherapy with temozolomide. Study findings and constraints: Variations in leading peripheral T cell clonotypes appeared to have no connection with pseudoprogression. Vaccine-induced responses were seen in roughly 93% of patients, spanning several MHC alleles.

The CDR3 totals 16 residues. V was pared by 3 bases and J by 0 bases, with 13 bases between. Per the germline V gene, CDR1 is SGHRS and CDR2 is YFSETQ. This sample's time point: baseline, week 1 (first vaccination visit). The treatment was: pre-vaccination baseline after standard-of-care therapy. Donors' newly diagnosed IDH1-mutant WHO grade 3 or 4 astrocytomas lacked nuclear ATRX. The V and J genes are TRBV5-1 and TRBJ1-3, with D unclear. This TCR was recovered from a man aged 40-49 years with glioma. This sample comprised PBMCs, obtained from a glioma patient treated with radiotherapy, temozolomide or both. The DNA of the CDR3 is TGCGCCAGCAGCTGGGAGGTTAATAGCTCTGGAAACACCATATATTTT. This encodes CASSWEVNSSGNTIYF.